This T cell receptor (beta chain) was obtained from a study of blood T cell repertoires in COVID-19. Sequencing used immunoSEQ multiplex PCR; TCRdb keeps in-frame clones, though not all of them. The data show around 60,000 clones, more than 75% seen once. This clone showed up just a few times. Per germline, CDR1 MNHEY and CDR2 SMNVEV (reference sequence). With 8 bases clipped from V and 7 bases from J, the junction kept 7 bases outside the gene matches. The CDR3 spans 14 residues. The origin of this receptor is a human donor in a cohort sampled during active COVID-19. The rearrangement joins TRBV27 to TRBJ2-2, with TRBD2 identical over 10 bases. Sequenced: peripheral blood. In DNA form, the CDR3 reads TGTGCCAGCCGGGGGACTAGCGATTACGGGGAGCTGTTTTTT. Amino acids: CASRGTSDYGELFF.